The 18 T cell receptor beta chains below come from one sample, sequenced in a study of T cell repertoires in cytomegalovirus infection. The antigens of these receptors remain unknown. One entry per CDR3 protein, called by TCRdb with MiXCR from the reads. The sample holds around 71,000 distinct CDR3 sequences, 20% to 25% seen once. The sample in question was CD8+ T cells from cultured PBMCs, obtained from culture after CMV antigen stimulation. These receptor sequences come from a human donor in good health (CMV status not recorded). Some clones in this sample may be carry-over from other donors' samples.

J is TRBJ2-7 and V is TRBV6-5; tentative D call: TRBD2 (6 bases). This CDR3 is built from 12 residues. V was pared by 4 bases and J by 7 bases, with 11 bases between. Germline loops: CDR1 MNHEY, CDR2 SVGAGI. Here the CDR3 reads CASSSGSPEQYF. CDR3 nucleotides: TGTGCCAGCAGTTCCGGGAGCCCGGAGCAGTACTTC.

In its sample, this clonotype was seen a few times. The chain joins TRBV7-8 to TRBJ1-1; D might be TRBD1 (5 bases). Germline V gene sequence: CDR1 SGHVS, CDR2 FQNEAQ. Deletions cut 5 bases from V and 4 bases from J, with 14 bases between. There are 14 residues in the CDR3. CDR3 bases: TGTGCCAGCAGCCGGACATCAGGGTTCACTGAAGCTTTCTTT. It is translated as CASSRTSGFTEAFF.

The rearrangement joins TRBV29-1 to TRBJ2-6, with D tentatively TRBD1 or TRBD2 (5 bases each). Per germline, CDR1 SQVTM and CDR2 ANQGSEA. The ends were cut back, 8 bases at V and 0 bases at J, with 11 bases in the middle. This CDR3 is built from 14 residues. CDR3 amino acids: CSFRGVSGANVLTF. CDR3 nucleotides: TGCAGCTTCAGAGGGGTCTCTGGGGCCAACGTCCTGACTTTC.

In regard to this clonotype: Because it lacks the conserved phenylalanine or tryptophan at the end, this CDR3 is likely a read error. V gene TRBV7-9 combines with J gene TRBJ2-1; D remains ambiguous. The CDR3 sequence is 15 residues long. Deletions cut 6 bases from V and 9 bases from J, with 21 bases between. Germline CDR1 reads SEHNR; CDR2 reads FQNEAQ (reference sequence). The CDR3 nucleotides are TGTGCCAGCAGGGCCCCCGCGGAGTATTCTGGTGAGCAGTTCTTA. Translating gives CASRAPAEYSGEQFL.

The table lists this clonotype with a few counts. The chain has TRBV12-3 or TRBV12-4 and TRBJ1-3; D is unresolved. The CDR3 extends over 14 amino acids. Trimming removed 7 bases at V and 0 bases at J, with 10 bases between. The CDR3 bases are TGTGCCAGCATGCGGCCTGACTCTGGAAACACCATATATTTT. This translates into CASMRPDSGNTIYF.

The CDR3 DNA follows: TGTGCCAGCAGTACGGGACCGGTGGCAGGGCCCCAGCATTTT. Protein sequence: CASSTGPVAGPQHF. The chain joins TRBV12-3 or TRBV12-4 to TRBJ1-5; the D gene is possibly TRBD1 (5 bases). V lost 5 bases, J lost 9 bases, and 17 bases lay in between. The CDR3 length is 14 residues.

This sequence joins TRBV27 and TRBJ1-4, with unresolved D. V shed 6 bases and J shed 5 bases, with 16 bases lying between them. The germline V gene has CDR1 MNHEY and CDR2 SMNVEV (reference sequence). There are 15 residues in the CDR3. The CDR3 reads CASSRAQISNEKLFF. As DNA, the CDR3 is TGTGCCAGCAGCCGCGCTCAGATATCAAATGAAAAACTGTTTTTT.

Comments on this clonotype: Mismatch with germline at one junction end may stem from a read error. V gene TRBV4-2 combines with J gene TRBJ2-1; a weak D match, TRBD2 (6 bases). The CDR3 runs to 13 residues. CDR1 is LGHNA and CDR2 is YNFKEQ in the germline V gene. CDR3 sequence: CASSQDWGDATHF. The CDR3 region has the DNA TGTGCCAGCAGCCAAGATTGGGGGGATGCCACCCACTTC.

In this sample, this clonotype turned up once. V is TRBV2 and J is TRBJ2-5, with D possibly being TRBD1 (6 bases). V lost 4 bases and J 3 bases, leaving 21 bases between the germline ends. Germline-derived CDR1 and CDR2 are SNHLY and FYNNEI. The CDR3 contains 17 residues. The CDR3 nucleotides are TGTGCCAGCAGTGGGCCCCCCGGGACAACCCTCGAAGAGACCCAGTACTTC. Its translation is CASSGPPGTTLEETQYF. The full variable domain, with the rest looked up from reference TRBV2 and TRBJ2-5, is EPEVTQTPSHQVTQMGQEVILRCVPISNHLYFYWYRQILGQKVEFLVSFYNNEISEKSEIFDDQFSVERPDGSNFTLKIRSTKLEDSAMYFCASSGPPGTTLEETQYFGPGTRLLVL.

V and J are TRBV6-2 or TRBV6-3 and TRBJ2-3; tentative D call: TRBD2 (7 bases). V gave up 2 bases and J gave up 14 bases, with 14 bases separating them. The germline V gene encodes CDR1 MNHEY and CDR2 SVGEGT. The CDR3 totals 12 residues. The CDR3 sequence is CASSYGSGGTYF. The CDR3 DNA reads TGTGCCAGCAGTTACGGGTCGGGGGGCACGTATTTT.

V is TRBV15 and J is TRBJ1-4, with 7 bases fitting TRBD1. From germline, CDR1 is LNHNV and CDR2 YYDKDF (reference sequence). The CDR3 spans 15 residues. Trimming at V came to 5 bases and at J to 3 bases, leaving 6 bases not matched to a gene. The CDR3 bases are TGTGCCACCAGCCGTGACAGGGTTGCTAATGAAAAACTGTTTTTT. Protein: CATSRDRVANEKLFF.

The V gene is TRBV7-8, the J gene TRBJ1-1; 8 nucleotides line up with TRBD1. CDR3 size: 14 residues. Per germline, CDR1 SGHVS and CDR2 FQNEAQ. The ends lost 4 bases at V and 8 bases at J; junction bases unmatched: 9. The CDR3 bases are TGTGCCAGCAGCTCACAGGGGGGGGATTGGGAAGCTTTCTTT. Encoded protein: CASSSQGGDWEAFF.

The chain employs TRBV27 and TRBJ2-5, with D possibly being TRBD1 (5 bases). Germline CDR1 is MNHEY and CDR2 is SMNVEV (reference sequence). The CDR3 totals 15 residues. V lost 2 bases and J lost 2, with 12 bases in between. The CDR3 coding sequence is TGTGCCAGCAGTTTAAAGTACGCAGGGCAAGAGACCCAGTACTTC. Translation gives CASSLKYAGQETQYF.

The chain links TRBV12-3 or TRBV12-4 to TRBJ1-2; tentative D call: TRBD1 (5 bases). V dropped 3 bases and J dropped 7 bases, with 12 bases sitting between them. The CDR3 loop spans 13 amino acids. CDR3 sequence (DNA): TGTGCCAGCAGTTTTGGCAGGGTCGGTGGCTACACCTTC. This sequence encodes CASSFGRVGGYTF.

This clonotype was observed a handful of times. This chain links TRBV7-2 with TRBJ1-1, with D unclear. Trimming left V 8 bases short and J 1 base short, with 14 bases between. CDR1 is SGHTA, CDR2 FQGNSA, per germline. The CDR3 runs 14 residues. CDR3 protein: CASSRQGGNTEAFF. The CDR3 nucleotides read TGTGCCAGCTCACGACAAGGAGGGAACACTGAAGCTTTCTTT.

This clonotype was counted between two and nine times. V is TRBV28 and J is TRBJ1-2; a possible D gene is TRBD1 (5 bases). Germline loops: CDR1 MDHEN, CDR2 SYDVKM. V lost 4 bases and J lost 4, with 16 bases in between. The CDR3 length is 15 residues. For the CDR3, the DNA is TGTGCCAGCAGTTCTCACAGGTCCGACTTCTATGGCTACACCTTC. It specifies CASSSHRSDFYGYTF.

CDR3 DNA: TGTGCCAGCAGCCGAAAAGGGGCAAGACAGTATGGCTACACCTTC. Translating gives CASSRKGARQYGYTF. The rearrangement joins TRBV7-9 to TRBJ1-2; tentatively, D is TRBD1 (5 bases). Per germline, CDR1 SEHNR and CDR2 FQNEAQ (reference sequence). The length of the CDR3 is 15 residues. V was cut by 5 bases and J by 5 bases, with 18 bases left in between.

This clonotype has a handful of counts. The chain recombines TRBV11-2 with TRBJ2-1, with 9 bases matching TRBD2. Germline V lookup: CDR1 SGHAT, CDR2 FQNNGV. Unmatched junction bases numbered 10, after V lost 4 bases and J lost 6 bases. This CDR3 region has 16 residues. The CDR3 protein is CASSSIYGGGVNEQFF. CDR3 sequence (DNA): TGTGCCAGCAGCTCCATTTATGGCGGGGGGGTCAATGAGCAGTTCTTC.